The next 10 T cell receptor beta chains were all read from a single sample in a study of CD8 T cells in Susac syndrome. With random hexamers, reverse transcription was performed on about 0.5 to 1 ug of RNA. TCRdb called the immunoSEQ multiplex PCR reads again in MiXCR, with one record for every CDR3 protein. Of about 250,000 distinct CDR3 sequences listed, just over 90% were seen once; the top ten hold around 0.072%. Sequencing used CD4+ T cells from PBMCs. The source of these receptors is a human donor with multiple sclerosis.

In this sample, this clonotype turned up once. The V gene is TRBV6-2 or TRBV6-3, the J gene TRBJ2-1; D is possibly TRBD2 (5 bases). From germline, CDR1 is MNHEY and CDR2 SVGEGT. CDR3 length: 16 residues. Trimming removed 5 bases from V and 0 bases from J, with 14 bases in between. CDR3 region: CASSPRRASSYNEQFF. The DNA for the CDR3 is TGTGCCAGCAGTCCCCGGCGGGCTAGCTCCTACAATGAGCAGTTCTTC.

The gene calls are TRBV20-1 and TRBJ2-3, with a possible D match to TRBD2 (6 bases). Deletions cut 6 bases from V and 2 bases from J, with 15 bases between. There are 14 residues in the CDR3. Looked up from germline, CDR1 is DFQATT and CDR2 is SNEGSKA (reference sequence). DNA for the CDR3: TGCAGTGCCCGGTTGGGAGGAAACACAGATACGCAGTATTTT. Amino acid sequence: CSARLGGNTDTQYF.

The chain recombines TRBV6-6 with TRBJ2-1, with no clear D. Germline V gene data show CDR1 as MNHNY and CDR2 as SVGAGI (reference sequence). Trimming took 0 bases from V and 6 from J, leaving 9 bases between them. The CDR3 is 14 amino acids. The CDR3 DNA is TGTGCCAGCAGTTACTCTAGTCAAAGCAATGAGCAGTTCTTC. Amino acids: CASSYSSQSNEQFF.

The V gene is TRBV20-1, the J gene TRBJ2-7; 8 bases align to TRBD2. The CDR3 has 14 amino acids. The germline gives CDR1 DFQATT, CDR2 SNEGSKA (reference sequence). J lost 3 bases, V lost 5 bases, and 9 bases had no gene match. CDR3 protein: CSAPGGAENYEQYF. The CDR3 bases are TGCAGTGCTCCCGGGGGGGCGGAAAACTACGAGCAGTACTTC.

This clonotype was counted only a few times. V usage is TRBV5-1 and J usage is TRBJ2-3; 7 bases line up with TRBD1. V dropped 4 bases and J dropped 6; count of bases not matched to a gene: 8. The CDR3 extends over 14 amino acids. CDR1 and CDR2 (germline): SGHRS, YFSETQ. The CDR3 spells CASSPRDSMDTQYF. CDR3 sequence (DNA): TGCGCCAGCAGCCCCCGGGACAGCATGGATACGCAGTATTTT.

J is TRBJ2-3 and V is TRBV5-4; TRBD2 matches at 7 bases. Unmatched junction bases numbered 8, after V lost 4 bases and J lost 0 bases. The CDR3 consists of 16 residues. Germline lookup yields CDR1 SGHNT and CDR2 YYREEE (reference sequence). CDR3: CASSAGGSRSTDTQYF. CDR3 coding DNA: TGTGCCAGCAGCGCCGGCGGGAGCCGTAGCACAGATACGCAGTATTTT.

The rearrangement uses TRBV19 and TRBJ2-2; TRBD2 matches at 12 bases. This CDR3 has 15 residues. Germline CDR1 LNHDA, CDR2 SQIVND (reference sequence). The ends lost 6 bases at V and 7 bases at J; junction bases unmatched: 6. The chain's CDR3 is CASSQLLAGGGELFF. DNA for the CDR3: TGTGCCAGTAGCCAATTACTAGCGGGAGGCGGGGAGCTGTTTTTT.

As concerns this clonotype: A junction end diverges from the germline sequence, so it may reflect a read error. The rearrangement uses TRBV29-1 and TRBJ1-5; D is ambiguous. CDR3 length: 15 amino acids. Per germline, CDR1 SQVTM and CDR2 ANQGSEA. The CDR3 sequence: CSVESSEDSDQPQHF. Here the CDR3 DNA reads TGCAGCGTTGAATCGTCAGAGGATAGCGATCAGCCCCAGCATTTT.

V usage is TRBV3-1 and J usage is TRBJ1-3, with D possibly matching TRBD1 (5 bases). Looked up from germline, CDR1 is LGHDT and CDR2 is YNNKEL (reference sequence). CDR3 length: 15 amino acids. V was shortened by 0 bases and J by 4 bases, with 10 bases between the two germline ends. The CDR3 nucleotides read TGTGCCAGCAGCCAAGATGTGTCAGGGGGAAACACCATATATTTT. It yields the protein CASSQDVSGGNTIYF.

The chain links TRBV7-8 to TRBJ2-3; the D is unclear. The CDR3 totals 15 residues. The germline V and J ends were trimmed by 5 bases and 0 bases, with 12 bases remaining between them. Germline assignment: CDR1 SGHVS and CDR2 FQNEAQ. The CDR3 coding sequence is TGTGCCAGCAGCCCCGACCTACCTAGCACAGATACGCAGTATTTT. Translating it yields CASSPDLPSTDTQYF.